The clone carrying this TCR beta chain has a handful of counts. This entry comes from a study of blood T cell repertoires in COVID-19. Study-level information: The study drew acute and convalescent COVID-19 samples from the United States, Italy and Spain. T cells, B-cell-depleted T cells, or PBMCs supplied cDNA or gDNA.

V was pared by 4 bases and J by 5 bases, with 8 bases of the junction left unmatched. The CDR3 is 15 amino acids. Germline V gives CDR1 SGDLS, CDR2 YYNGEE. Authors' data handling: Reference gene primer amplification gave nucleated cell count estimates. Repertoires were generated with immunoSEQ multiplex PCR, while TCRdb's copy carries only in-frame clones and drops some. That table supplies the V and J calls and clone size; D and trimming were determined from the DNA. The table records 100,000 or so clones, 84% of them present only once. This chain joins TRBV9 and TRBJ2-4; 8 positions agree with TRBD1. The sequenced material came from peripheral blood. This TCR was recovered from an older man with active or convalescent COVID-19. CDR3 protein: CASSIGGTGQNIQYF. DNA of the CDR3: TGTGCCAGCAGCATCGGCGGGACAGGACAAAACATTCAGTACTTC.